The clone carrying this T cell receptor (beta chain) came up a few times. Its target is not known. This specimen comes from a study of CD8 T cells in ankylosing spondylitis. Study conclusions and caveats: One TCR beta motif, made up of under ten highly homologous variants, appeared characteristic of ankylosing spondylitis blood.

TCRdb independently ran MiXCR on the 5' RACE reads; one entry per CDR3 protein. Of over 600,000 distinct CDR3 sequences listed, roughly 19% are singletons. With V trimmed by 7 bases and J by 2 bases, 9 bases remained unmatched. Germline CDR1 is SGHNT and CDR2 is YENEEA. The CDR3 sequence is 16 residues long. The rearrangement links TRBV11-3 to TRBJ2-1, with TRBD1 identical over 9 bases. This clonotype was obtained from a male donor with ankylosing spondylitis. The sequenced sample consisted of blood, either unsorted or a sorted T cell fraction (not recorded which). CDR3 loop: CASIPTGTGTYNEQFF. CDR3 DNA: TGTGCCAGCATCCCAACCGGGACAGGGACCTACAATGAGCAGTTCTTC.